Each of the 5 T cell receptor beta chains below was sequenced from the same sample in a study of T cells in Graves' hyperthyroidism and ophthalmopathy (dated by TCRdb to about 2019). Libraries were prepared through multiplex PCR. TCRdb names Illumina HiSeq 2000 as the instrument used. TCR beta CDR3 regions were amplified from RNA transcripts. A first-round RT-PCR of the TCR CDR3 used the HTBI primer set with the Qiagen OneStep RT-PCR kit. TCRdb ran its own pipeline on the public reads, namely fastp trimming at Q25 and MiXCR clone calling, and kept in-frame beta chains. Every entry covers one CDR3 protein and lists the most common genes and DNA from its rows. A total of about 360,000 distinct CDR3 sequences appear in this sample, about a fifth of them only once. 3.5% to 4% of the sample is held by the ten biggest clonotypes. The material sequenced was blood. Source of these receptors: a young woman with Graves' hyperthyroidism.

This clonotype was observed at least ten times. The CDR3: CATSSLPGEGTEAFF. The DNA for the CDR3 is TGTGCCACCAGCAGCCTGCCAGGGGAGGGCACTGAAGCTTTCTTT. The rearrangement links TRBV15 to TRBJ1-1, with TRBD1 as a possible D gene (6 bases). V lost 3 bases and J 4 bases, leaving 15 bases between the germline ends. CDR3 length: 15 residues. CDR1 and CDR2 (germline): LNHNV, YYDKDF (reference sequence). The complete variable domain, with remaining parts taken from reference TRBV15 and TRBJ1-1, reads DAMVIQNPRYQVTQFGKPVTLSCSQTLNHNVMYWYQQKSSQAPKLLFHYYDKDFNNEADTPDNFQSRRPNTSFCFLDIRSPGLGDTAMYLCATSSLPGEGTEAFFGQGTRLTVV.

This clonotype has just a few counts. The V and J genes are TRBV4-2 and TRBJ1-2; 8 bases map to TRBD1. Germline V lookup: CDR1 LGHNA, CDR2 YNFKEQ. The CDR3 has 18 residues. The V and J ends lost 0 bases and 4 bases, in that order; junction bases with no gene match: 13. In DNA form, the CDR3 reads TGTGCCAGCAGCCAAGATTTAAGCCCCGGGACAGGTCGCTATGGCTACACCTTC. Translation: CASSQDLSPGTGRYGYTF.

The chain combines TRBV13 with TRBJ2-5, with 8 bases matching TRBD1. J was trimmed by 1 base and V by 5 bases; bases with no gene match: 9. The CDR3 is made up of 16 amino acids. Germline CDR1 reads PRHDT; CDR2 reads FYEKMQ (reference sequence). The CDR3 DNA is TGTGCCAGCAGCCAAGAAGCCGGGACAGGCCAAGAGACCCAGTACTTC. Translation: CASSQEAGTGQETQYF.

The table lists this clonotype with many counts. The chain has TRBV28 and TRBJ1-2; D is perhaps TRBD1 (6 bases). V was clipped by 5 bases and J by 0 bases, with 13 bases between them. This CDR3 comprises 15 residues. Germline V CDR1 and CDR2: MDHEN, SYDVKM. DNA for the CDR3: TGTGCCAGCAGTCCCGGGACACTAACTAACTATGGCTACACCTTC. Translating gives CASSPGTLTNYGYTF.

This clonotype was found a few times. The junction and the germline gene differ at one end; a read error may be behind it. This chain links TRBV3-1 with TRBJ2-5; D unresolved. Germline CDR1 and CDR2: LGHDT and YNNKEL (reference sequence). The CDR3 runs 15 residues. This CDR3 reads CASSQDFSDQETQYF. DNA for the CDR3: TGTGCCAGCAGCCAAGATTTTTCCGACCAGGAGACCCAGTACTTC.